This record looks at one T cell receptor beta chain sequence and its context. This clonotype was seen only a few times. Its antigen is unknown. The sample holds no much larger clone one base away, and base qualities are not on file. Library construction relied on RACE. Sequencing instrument: NextSeq 500. Library preparation attached unique molecular identifiers to individual cDNA molecules for quantitative, reproducible TCR counting. Turning to the authors' computational methods: A median of about 100,000 TCRs per sample was observed, with a range of 23,224 to 690,600. The Decombinator software suite was used to annotate the V, J and CDR3 of the TCR reads. Every sample was subsampled to the same number of TCRs (28,000) for the PS versus PT1 abundance plots. TCRs were defined as expanded if absent before sensitization and observed at least eight times at the 2-week time point. TCRdb cleaned the public reads at Q25 with fastp, built clones with MiXCR and kept in-frame beta chains. Rows are combined by CDR3 protein, so each entry shows the most common genes and DNA. What appears here as the V and J calls and clone size reflects TCRdb's work, not the paper's. The sample includes roughly 130,000 distinct CDR3 sequences, with about 8.2% observed a single time. Clones ranked in the top ten supply 1.5% to 2% of the sample.

Explained via the paper, the time point label denotes: healthy volunteer bleed at 2 weeks. Unfractionated whole blood was collected in Tempus Blood RNA tubes, and total RNA was extracted from that blood. As TCR sequencing controls, roughly five healthy volunteers were used, with blood taken at day 0, 2 weeks and 6 weeks. This specimen belongs to a study of human T cells and chemical hapten exposure (dated by TCRdb to the early 2020s). With respect to the entire study: Libraries were combined into a pool for sequencing, and differences in TCR yield between samples came mainly from small differences in library volumes within the pool. This study followed changes in the peripheral blood TCR repertoire in vivo during primary and secondary sensitization of alopecia patients to the hapten diphenylcyclopropenone (DPC). Each blood RNA sample was used to sequence both TCR alpha and TCR beta chains.

Germline trimming amounts to 5 bases on V and 3 bases on J, with 7 as the count of junction bases outside the gene matches. The CDR3 sequence holds 15 residues, the cysteine and phenylalanine included. Only CDR3 DNA is held: 45 bases, read in frame from base 1. The germline V gene (reference sequence) supplies CDR1 SEHNR and CDR2 FQNEAQ. The paper as a whole reports these results and caveats: DPC sensitization did not change the number of TCRs with a frequency above 1 in 1000, and there was no evidence of changes in global repertoire structure. Repeated subsampling changed both the strength of the expansion versus patch-test correlation and the threshold at which that correlation became significant.

Recombination linked TRBV7-9 to TRBJ2-7; 10 bases in the junction line up with TRBD2. Sequenced material: whole blood. The receptor's source is a male donor in good health. Some clones in this sample may be carry-over from other donors' samples. Read as DNA, the sequence is TGTGCCAGCAGCCCGAGCGGGAGGGCCGTCTACGAGCAGTACTTC. Translated, this gives CASSPSGRAVYEQYF.